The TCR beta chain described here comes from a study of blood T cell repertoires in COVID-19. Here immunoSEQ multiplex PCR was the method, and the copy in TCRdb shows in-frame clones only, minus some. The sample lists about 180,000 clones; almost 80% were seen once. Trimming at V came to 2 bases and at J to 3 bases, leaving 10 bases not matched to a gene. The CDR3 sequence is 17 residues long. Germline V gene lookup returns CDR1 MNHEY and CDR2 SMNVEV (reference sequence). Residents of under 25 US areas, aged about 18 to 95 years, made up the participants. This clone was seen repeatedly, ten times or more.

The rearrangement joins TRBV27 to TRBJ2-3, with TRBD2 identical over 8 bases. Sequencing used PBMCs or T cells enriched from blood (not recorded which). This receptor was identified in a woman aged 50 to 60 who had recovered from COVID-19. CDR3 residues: CASSLLSGRGGTDTQYF. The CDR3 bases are TGTGCCAGCAGTTTACTCAGCGGGAGAGGGGGTACAGATACGCAGTATTTT.